This TCR beta chain originates from a study of cytomegalovirus exposure and HLA in healthy donors. V shed 0 bases and J shed 4 bases, with 11 bases lying between them. The germline CDR1 and CDR2 sequences are SGDLS and YYNGEE. This CDR3 is 15 amino acids long. The PCR used 60 Vbeta and 13 Jbeta primers. Repertoires were generated with immunoSEQ multiplex PCR, while TCRdb's copy carries only in-frame clones and drops some. This table has around 100,000 clones, approximately 60% appearing once. Sequencing was done on a sample of PBMCs. The chain joins TRBV9 to TRBJ2-1; D is perhaps TRBD2 (6 bases). The receptor's source is a woman aged 30 to 39 in good health and CMV-seronegative. The CDR3 nucleotides read TGTGCCAGCAGCGTAGCCGGCGGGGATTACAATGAGCAGTTCTTC. Protein: CASSVAGGDYNEQFF.